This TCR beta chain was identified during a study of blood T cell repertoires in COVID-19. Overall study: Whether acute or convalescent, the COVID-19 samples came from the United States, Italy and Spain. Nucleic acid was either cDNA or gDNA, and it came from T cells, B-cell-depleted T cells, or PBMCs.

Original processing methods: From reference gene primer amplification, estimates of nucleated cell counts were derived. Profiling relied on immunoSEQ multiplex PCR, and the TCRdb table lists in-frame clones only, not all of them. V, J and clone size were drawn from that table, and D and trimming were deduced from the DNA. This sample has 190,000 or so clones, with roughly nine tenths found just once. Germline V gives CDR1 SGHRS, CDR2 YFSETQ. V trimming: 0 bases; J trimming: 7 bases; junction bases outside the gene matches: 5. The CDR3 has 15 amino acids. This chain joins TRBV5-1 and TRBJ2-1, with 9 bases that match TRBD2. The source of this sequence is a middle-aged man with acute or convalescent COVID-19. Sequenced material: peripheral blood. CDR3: CASSLEAGGFNEQFF. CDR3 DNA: TGCGCCAGCAGCTTGGAAGCGGGGGGCTTTAATGAGCAGTTCTTC. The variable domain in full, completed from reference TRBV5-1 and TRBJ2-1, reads KAGVTQTPRYLIKTRGQQVTLSCSPISGHRSVSWYQQTPGQGLQFLFEYFSETQRNKGNFPGRFSGRQFSNSRSEMNVSTLELGDSALYLCASSLEAGGFNEQFFGPGTRLTVL.